What follows is one T cell receptor beta chain and its context. What it binds is not known. The CDR3 has 18 amino acids. The junction had 8 bases not matched to a gene; V was cut back by 0 bases and J by 0 bases. Germline CDR1 and CDR2: LNHNV and YYDKDF (reference sequence). This entry is derived from a study of brain T cells in children with intractable seizures. The assay was immunoSEQ multiplex PCR, and TCRdb's table has in-frame clones only and misses some. The table lists 60,000 to 65,000 clones, around 95% of them singletons. Study outcomes and limitations: HCMV serostatus was not known, and viral specificity came from CDR3 similarity only.

Patients received at least one anti-epileptic drug before surgery. The chain links TRBV15 to TRBJ2-3; the match to TRBD2 covers 8 bases. The source is a boy in the first two years of life with focal cortical dysplasia and intractable seizures. The material was peripheral blood, obtained at surgery. In nucleotides, the CDR3 is TGTGCCACCAGCAGAGATCGCCCTAGCGGGTACAGCACAGATACGCAGTATTTT. Protein: CATSRDRPSGYSTDTQYF.